The 21 T cell receptor beta chains below all came from one sample that was sequenced in a study of cytomegalovirus exposure and HLA in healthy donors. Clones were sequenced by immunoSEQ multiplex PCR, and TCRdb holds only the in-frame ones, with some missing. The table has 200,000 to 300,000 clones, approximately 86% seen once. Sequencing was done on a sample of PBMCs. The receptors derive from a woman aged 25 to 39 in good health and CMV-seropositive.

This rearrangement joins TRBV28 to TRBJ2-3, with a weak D call TRBD2 (5 bases). V lost 5 bases and J 0 bases, leaving 12 bases between the germline ends. Germline lookup yields CDR1 MDHEN and CDR2 SYDVKM. The CDR3 is 15 amino acids. Here the CDR3 reads CASSALRGSTDTQYF. The DNA of the CDR3 is TGTGCCAGCAGTGCATTGCGCGGGAGCACAGATACGCAGTATTTT. The full variable domain, rest sourced from reference TRBV28 and TRBJ2-3, is DVKVTQSSRYLVKRTGEKVFLECVQDMDHENMFWYRQDPGLGLRLIYFSYDVKMKEKGDIPEGYSVSREKKERFSLILESASTNQTSMYLCASSALRGSTDTQYFGPGTRLTVL.

J is TRBJ2-5 and V is TRBV9, with D maybe TRBD1 (5 bases). Germline V gives CDR1 SGDLS, CDR2 YYNGEE. The CDR3 runs 15 residues. The V and J ends lost 2 bases and 5 bases respectively, with 16 bases between them. CDR3 region: CASSVLGTPGETQYF. The CDR3 DNA reads as TGTGCCAGCAGCGTGTTGGGCACCCCAGGGGAGACCCAGTACTTC.

The rearrangement links TRBV15 to TRBJ2-7, with D unresolved. Trimming took 1 base from V and 3 from J, leaving 10 bases between them. CDR1 LNHNV and CDR2 YYDKDF come from the germline V gene (reference sequence). The CDR3 totals 14 residues. CDR3 amino acids: CATSRVTDFYEQYF. CDR3 coding DNA: TGTGCCACCAGCAGAGTTACCGACTTCTACGAGCAGTACTTC.

This clone was recorded a few times. The chain links TRBV2 to TRBJ2-2, with a possible D match to TRBD1 (5 bases). This CDR3 region has 14 residues. Trimming removed 6 bases from V and 2 bases from J, with 10 bases in between. The germline V gene encodes CDR1 SNHLY and CDR2 FYNNEI. This chain's CDR3 is CASRWQGNTGELFF. DNA for the CDR3: TGTGCCAGCAGATGGCAGGGTAACACCGGGGAGCTGTTTTTT.

In the case of this clone: A read error may account for a junction end that differs from germline. V and J are TRBV5-1 and TRBJ1-1; TRBD1 might be the D (5 bases). CDR1 is SGHRS, CDR2 YFSETQ, per germline. This CDR3 spans 15 amino acids. The CDR3 DNA is TGCGCCAGCAGCTTGAGGTTCCAGGGCCCTAGTGAGTGTGACTTT. It encodes CASSLRFQGPSECDF.

The chain has TRBV30 and TRBJ2-2; D possibly corresponds to TRBD2 (6 bases). V lost 8 bases to trimming and J lost 0 bases, with 13 bases between them. The CDR3 is 14 amino acids. Germline-derived CDR1 and CDR2 are GTSNPN and SVGIG (reference sequence). Here the CDR3 DNA reads TGTGCCCGGGCGGGGCCAGCGAACACCGGGGAGCTGTTTTTT. This sequence encodes CARAGPANTGELFF.

V gene TRBV12-5 combines with J gene TRBJ1-1; no clear D gene. CDR1 and CDR2 (germline): LGHNT, FRNRAP. Deletions cut 2 bases from V and 0 bases from J, with 7 bases between. The CDR3 contains 14 residues. CDR3 coding DNA: TGTGCTAGTGGTTTGAGCGGAATGAACACTGAAGCTTTCTTT. Encoded protein: CASGLSGMNTEAFF.

The rearrangement joins TRBV19 to TRBJ2-3; 7 nucleotides line up with TRBD2. Germline lookup yields CDR1 LNHDA and CDR2 SQIVND (reference sequence). This CDR3 is 17 amino acids long. With 3 bases clipped from V and 3 bases from J, the junction kept 12 bases outside the gene matches. The DNA for the CDR3 is TGTGCCAGTAGTATGTACGCATCGGGCGGGAGTACAGATACGCAGTATTTT. Protein sequence: CASSMYASGGSTDTQYF. Drawing the rest from reference TRBV19 and TRBJ2-3, the complete variable domain is DGGITQSPKYLFRKEGQNVTLSCEQNLNHDAMYWYRQDPGQGLRLIYYSQIVNDFQKGDIAEGYSVSREKKESFPLTVTSAQKNPTAFYLCASSMYASGGSTDTQYFGPGTRLTVL.

This clone occurred a few times. This chain uses TRBV2 with TRBJ1-2, with 8 bases fitting TRBD1. The V segment lost 0 bases and the J segment 4 bases; nucleotides outside the gene matches: 1. There are 14 residues in the CDR3. CDR1 is SNHLY and CDR2 is FYNNEI in the germline V gene. As DNA, the CDR3 is TGTGCCAGCAGTGAAGCGGGACAGGTCTATGGCTACACCTTC. It specifies CASSEAGQVYGYTF.

The J gene is TRBJ1-3, the V gene TRBV29-1, with 10 positions matching TRBD1. Germline trimming cut 6 bases from V and 2 bases from J; bases unmatched to any gene: 7. Germline CDR1 SQVTM, CDR2 ANQGSEA. The CDR3 length is 15 residues. CDR3 nucleotides: TGCAGCGTCACCTACGGGACAGGGGCTGGAAACACCATATATTTT. Translated, it gives CSVTYGTGAGNTIYF.

This clone was seen only once. CDR3: CASSGIGQGYNEQFF. DNA for the CDR3: TGTGCCAGCAGTGGCATCGGACAGGGTTACAATGAGCAGTTCTTC. V usage is TRBV27 and J usage is TRBJ2-1; 8 bases match TRBD1. The CDR3 is 15 residues long. Germline V gene data show CDR1 as MNHEY and CDR2 as SMNVEV (reference sequence). V was pared by 5 bases and J by 4 bases, with 7 bases of the junction left unmatched.

The chain links TRBV25-1 to TRBJ2-2; 11 bases map to TRBD1. The ends lost 1 base at V and 7 bases at J; junction bases unmatched: 5. CDR3 length: 16 residues. Germline V gives CDR1 MGHDK, CDR2 SYGVNS. In DNA, the CDR3 is TGTGCCAGCAGTGAATGGGACAGGGGGGGATTCGGGGAGCTGTTTTTT. It codes for CASSEWDRGGFGELFF.

The V call is TRBV11-3, the J call TRBJ1-2, with 7 bases fitting TRBD1. Germline CDR1 SGHNT, CDR2 YENEEA. The CDR3 sequence is 15 residues long. The trim removed 5 bases at V and 4 bases at J, leaving 10 bases unmatched. This CDR3 is CASSRSDREIYGYTF. For the CDR3, the DNA is TGTGCCAGCAGCCGATCTGACAGGGAAATCTATGGCTACACCTTC.

This chain links TRBV2 with TRBJ2-5; 12 positions match TRBD2. After removal of 5 bases from V and 3 bases from J, the junction contained 4 bases not matched to a gene. The germline CDR1 and CDR2 sequences are SNHLY and FYNNEI. This CDR3 has 15 amino acids. CDR3 loop: CASSPRTSGEETQYF. The CDR3 DNA reads TGTGCCAGCAGTCCTCGGACTAGCGGGGAAGAGACCCAGTACTTC.

The chain uses TRBV5-1 and TRBJ2-5; D is uncertain. V was cut by 4 bases and J by 0 bases, with 10 bases left in between. This CDR3 has 14 residues. CDR1 and CDR2 from the germline V gene are SGHRS and YFSETQ. Here the CDR3 DNA reads TGCGCCAGCAGCACAACTACCAACCAAGAGACCCAGTACTTC. This encodes CASSTTTNQETQYF. Full variable domain (missing parts from reference TRBV5-1 and TRBJ2-5): KAGVTQTPRYLIKTRGQQVTLSCSPISGHRSVSWYQQTPGQGLQFLFEYFSETQRNKGNFPGRFSGRQFSNSRSEMNVSTLELGDSALYLCASSTTTNQETQYFGPGTRLLVL.

V and J are TRBV2 and TRBJ1-4; 7 bases fit TRBD1. In germline, CDR1 is SNHLY, CDR2 FYNNEI. V shed 5 bases and J 4 bases; nucleotides not matched to a gene: 7. The CDR3 consists of 15 residues. The CDR3 is CASSIRGQINEKLFF. The CDR3 nucleotides read TGTGCCAGCAGTATCCGGGGACAGATTAATGAAAAACTGTTTTTT.

The genes are TRBV6-1 and TRBJ1-2; the D is unclear. The CDR3 covers 13 residues. Germline values: CDR1 MNHNS, CDR2 SASEGT. The ends were cut back, 0 bases at V and 2 bases at J, with 4 bases in the middle. CDR3 sequence (DNA): TGTGCCAGCAGTGAAGCTCTCAACTATGGCTACACCTTC. Translation gives CASSEALNYGYTF.

The rearrangement uses TRBV19 and TRBJ1-1; D unresolved. Germline loops: CDR1 LNHDA, CDR2 SQIVND (reference sequence). V was shortened by 2 bases and J by 3 bases, with 10 bases between the two germline ends. This CDR3 is 14 amino acids long. The CDR3 sequence is CASSISPLDTEAFF. The DNA of the CDR3 is TGTGCCAGTAGTATAAGTCCGCTAGACACTGAAGCTTTCTTT.

The rearrangement uses TRBV11-3 and TRBJ1-1, with D perhaps TRBD1 (5 bases). The germline V and J ends were trimmed by 5 bases and 11 bases, with 18 bases remaining between them. The CDR3 spans 13 residues. Germline-derived CDR1 and CDR2 are SGHNT and YENEEA. CDR3 region: CASSPKLGGQAFF. DNA of the CDR3: TGTGCCAGCAGCCCTAAATTGGGGGGTCAGGCTTTCTTT.

The genes are TRBV9 and TRBJ2-2, with TRBD2 as a possible D gene (6 bases). Trimming stripped 4 bases from V and 0 bases from J, with 31 bases between. The CDR3 is 22 amino acids. Germline CDR1 SGDLS, CDR2 YYNGEE. The CDR3 region has the DNA TGTGCCAGCAGCCCACAGATACCGGGACTCGCGGGACTCCATTCGAACACCGGGGAGCTGTTTTTT. Translation: CASSPQIPGLAGLHSNTGELFF. Using reference TRBV9 and TRBJ2-2 for the parts outside the CDR3, the full variable domain is DSGVTQTPKHLITATGQRVTLRCSPRSGDLSVYWYQQSLDQGLQFLIQYYNGEERAKGNILERFSAQQFPDLHSELNLSSLELGDSALYFCASSPQIPGLAGLHSNTGELFFGEGSRLTVL.

The rearrangement uses TRBV4-1 and TRBJ1-3; D uncertain. The CDR3 sequence is 15 residues long. The germline V gene has CDR1 MGHRA and CDR2 YSYEKL. V lost 4 bases and J 1 base, leaving 11 bases between the germline ends. The CDR3 DNA is TGCGCCAGCAGCCTCGTGGAGAGGTCTGGAAACACCATATATTTT. It specifies CASSLVERSGNTIYF.